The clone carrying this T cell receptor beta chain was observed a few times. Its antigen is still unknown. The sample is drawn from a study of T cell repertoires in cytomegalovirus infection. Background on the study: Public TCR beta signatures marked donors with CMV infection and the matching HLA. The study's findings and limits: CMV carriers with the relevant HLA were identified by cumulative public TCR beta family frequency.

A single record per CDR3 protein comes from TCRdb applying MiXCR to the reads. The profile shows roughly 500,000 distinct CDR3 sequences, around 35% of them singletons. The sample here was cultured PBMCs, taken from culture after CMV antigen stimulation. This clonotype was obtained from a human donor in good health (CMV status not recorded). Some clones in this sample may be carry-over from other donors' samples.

The CDR3 DNA follows: TGCAGTGCTAGAGACTTACAGGTTCCTGAGCAGCCCCAGCATTTT. Its protein product is CSARDLQVPEQPQHF. The J gene is TRBJ1-5, the V gene TRBV20-1, with D possibly being TRBD1 (5 bases). The CDR3 loop spans 15 amino acids. Trimming removed 0 bases from V and 7 bases from J, with 16 bases in between. The germline gives CDR1 DFQATT, CDR2 SNEGSKA (reference sequence).